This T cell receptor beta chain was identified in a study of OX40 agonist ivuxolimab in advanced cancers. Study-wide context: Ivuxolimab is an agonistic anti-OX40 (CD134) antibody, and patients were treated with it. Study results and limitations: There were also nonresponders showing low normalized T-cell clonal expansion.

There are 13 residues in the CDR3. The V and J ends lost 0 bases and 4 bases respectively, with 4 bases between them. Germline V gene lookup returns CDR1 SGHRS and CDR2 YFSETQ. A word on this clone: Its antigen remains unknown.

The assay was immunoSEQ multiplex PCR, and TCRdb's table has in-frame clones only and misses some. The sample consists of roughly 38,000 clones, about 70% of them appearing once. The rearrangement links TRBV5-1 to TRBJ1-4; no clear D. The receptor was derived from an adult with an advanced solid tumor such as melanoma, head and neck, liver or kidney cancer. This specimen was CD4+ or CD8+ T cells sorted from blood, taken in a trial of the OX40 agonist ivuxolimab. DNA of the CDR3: TGCGCCAGCAGCTTGGACGGTAATGAAAAACTGTTTTTT. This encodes CASSLDGNEKLFF.